The rows below give T cell receptor beta chains drawn from one sample of a study of T cell clonotyping in hematopoietic cell transplantation. The protocol was immunoSEQ multiplex PCR, while the TCRdb copy is restricted to in-frame clones and leaves out a portion. The table shows nearly 9,000 clones, with 75% to 85% occurring only once. Sequencing used PBMCs, obtained 180 days after allogeneic stem cell transplant. These receptors came from a female patient aged 25-40 years who had an allogeneic stem cell transplant, so the T cells may come from the graft donor. Some clones in this sample may be carry-over from other donors' samples. Both conserved end residues are part of each CDR3. The D gene is left open where the match is weak. Some rows mark clone size as missing; the rest say once, few, many or name a class of expanded clone.

NA,TRBJ1-2,NA,TRBV21-1,CASSKDDGGNYGYTF,TGTGCCAGCAGCAAAGATGACGGGGGGAACTATGGCTACACCTTC
NA,TRBJ2-7,NA,TRBV2,CASSVSPGVGQYF,TGTGCCAGCAGTGTAAGCCCCGGGGTAGGGCAGTACTTC
NA,TRBJ2-5,NA,TRBV6-5,CASSYFGGQETQYF,TGTGCCAGCAGTTACTTTGGGGGCCAAGAGACCCAGTACTTC
NA,TRBJ1-2,TRBD1,TRBV9,CASSPHRTGANNYGYTF,TGTGCCAGCAGCCCCCACCGGACAGGGGCCAACAACTATGGCTACACCTTC
NA,TRBJ2-3,TRBD2,TRBV2,CASSGASGGGTDTQYF,TGTGCCAGCAGTGGAGCTAGCGGGGGAGGCACAGATACGCAGTATTTT
NA,TRBJ1-1,NA,TRBV27,CASSSPADNTEAFF,TGTGCCAGCAGTTCCCCCGCGGATAACACTGAAGCTTTCTTT
few,TRBJ1-1,NA,TRBV5-4,CASSFTDGTEAFF,TGTGCCAGCAGCTTTACCGACGGCACTGAAGCTTTCTTT
NA,TRBJ1-1,NA,TRBV5-8,CASSPGQLEAFF,TGTGCCAGCAGCCCCGGACAGCTAGAAGCTTTCTTT
NA,TRBJ1-2,TRBD1,TRBV27,CASSRTGGNYGYTF,TGTGCCAGCAGTCGGACAGGGGGTAACTATGGCTACACCTTC
once,TRBJ2-5,TRBD1,TRBV30,CAWGQTGGAGETQYF,TGTGCCTGGGGCCAGACAGGGGGCGCGGGGGAGACCCAGTACTTC
NA,TRBJ1-6,NA,TRBV30,CAWRPGRNNSPLHF,TGTGCCTGGAGACCAGGAAGGAATAATTCACCCCTCCACTTT
NA,TRBJ2-7,NA,TRBV2,CASNTPYEQYF,TGTGCCAGCAACACCCCCTACGAGCAGTACTTC
NA,TRBJ1-1,TRBD1,TRBV9,CASSAPRDRAIVNTEAFF,TGTGCCAGCAGCGCGCCGAGGGACAGGGCAATAGTGAACACTGAAGCTTTCTTT
NA,TRBJ1-2,NA,TRBV6-5,CASKSAGVGYTF,TGTGCCAGCAAATCGGCAGGGGTCGGCTACACCTTC
NA,TRBJ1-2,TRBD1,TRBV19,CASKIGTGINYGYTF,TGTGCCAGCAAGATAGGGACAGGGATTAACTATGGCTACACCTTC
NA,TRBJ2-3,NA,TRBV29-1,CSVGEMVVDTQYF,TGCAGCGTTGGGGAGATGGTTGTGGATACGCAGTATTTT
NA,TRBJ1-1,TRBD1,TRBV7-2,CASSHTYRGRTEAFF,TGTGCCAGCAGCCACACCTACAGGGGGCGTACTGAAGCTTTCTTT
NA,TRBJ1-1,NA,TRBV6-5,CASSRTDRTDTEAFF,TGTGCCAGCAGTCGCACCGACAGGACTGACACTGAAGCTTTCTTT
NA,TRBJ1-5,NA,TRBV6-1,CASSGTDNQPQHF,TGTGCCAGCAGTGGGACAGACAATCAGCCCCAGCATTTT
NA,TRBJ1-1,TRBD1,TRBV6-5,CASRRQGMRTEAFF,TGTGCCAGCAGGCGACAGGGGATGAGGACTGAAGCTTTCTTT
once,TRBJ2-7,NA,TRBV25-1,CASTTLYEQYF,TGTGCCAGCACCACTCTCTACGAGCAGTACTTC
NA,TRBJ2-5,NA,TRBV5-4,CASSRGHFSEETQYF,TGTGCCAGCAGCCGAGGGCACTTCTCGGAAGAGACCCAGTACTTC
NA,TRBJ1-1,NA,TRBV29-1,CSVEVVMNTEAFF,TGCAGCGTTGAGGTAGTGATGAACACTGAAGCTTTCTTT
NA,TRBJ1-3,NA,TRBV9,CASSPRPGLVGNTIYF,TGTGCCAGCAGCCCCCGGCCGGGCTTGGTTGGAAACACCATATATTTT
NA,TRBJ1-4,TRBD1,TRBV5-1,CASSLMGQGDEKLFF,TGCGCCAGCAGCTTGATGGGACAGGGGGACGAAAAACTGTTTTTT
once,TRBJ2-1,TRBD2,TRBV30,CAWSVRLAYNEQFF,TGTGCCTGGAGTGTAAGACTAGCGTACAATGAGCAGTTCTTC
NA,TRBJ2-7,TRBD2,TRBV5-6,CASSLLGLAGGGEQYF,TGTGCCAGCAGCTTGCTTGGACTAGCGGGGGGTGGGGAGCAGTACTTC
NA,TRBJ2-5,NA,TRBV7-2,CASSFRAAQETQYF,TGTGCCAGCAGCTTCAGGGCGGCCCAAGAGACCCAGTACTTC
NA,TRBJ1-1,NA,TRBV6-6,CASSSDVGEAFF,TGTGCCAGCAGTTCCGACGTAGGGGAAGCTTTCTTT
NA,TRBJ1-4,NA,TRBV4-3,CASSQVGGFGEKLFF,TGCGCCAGCAGCCAAGTAGGGGGGTTTGGTGAAAAACTGTTTTTT
NA,TRBJ2-3,NA,TRBV25-1,CASSAQRTNTDTQYF,TGTGCCAGCAGTGCACAAAGGACGAACACAGATACGCAGTATTTT
NA,TRBJ1-1,NA,TRBV7-2,CASSFSGTNTEAFF,TGTGCCAGCAGCTTCTCCGGGACAAACACTGAAGCTTTCTTT
NA,TRBJ1-6,TRBD1,TRBV27,CASSPRQGSPLHF,TGTGCCAGCAGTCCCAGACAGGGCTCACCCCTCCACTTT
few,TRBJ1-1,NA,TRBV9,CASSIDQVISPNTEAFF,TGTGCCAGCAGCATCGATCAGGTAATCTCTCCTAACACTGAAGCTTTCTTT
few,TRBJ1-2,NA,TRBV18,CASSPQSGWGYTF,TGTGCCAGCTCCCCACAATCTGGTTGGGGCTACACCTTC
NA,TRBJ1-1,NA,TRBV11-2,CASTAHLNTEAFF,TGTGCCAGCACCGCACACCTGAACACTGAAGCTTTCTTT